The 17 T cell receptor beta chains given below trace back to one sample, sequenced in a study of early T cells in non-severe SARS-CoV-2 infection. MiXCR, applied by TCRdb to the 5' RACE reads, yields one record per CDR3 protein. The sample includes roughly 50,000 distinct CDR3 sequences, 8% to 10% of them seen just once. The sequencing sample was made of whole blood. The receptors were gathered from an adult who was a healthcare worker with PCR-confirmed SARS-CoV-2 infection or an uninfected control (not recorded which).

This clonotype occurred many times. This rearrangement joins TRBV7-2 to TRBJ2-1; D is perhaps TRBD1 (5 bases). V was trimmed by 4 bases and J by 8 bases, leaving 12 bases between them. Germline values: CDR1 SGHTA, CDR2 FQGNSA. The CDR3 runs 13 residues. This chain's CDR3 is CASSSRQFYEQFF. The CDR3 region has the DNA TGTGCCAGCAGCTCCCGACAGTTTTATGAGCAGTTCTTC.

This clonotype has ten or more counts. The genes are TRBV19 and TRBJ2-5; 9 bases agree with TRBD1. The CDR3 loop spans 16 amino acids. Per germline, CDR1 LNHDA and CDR2 SQIVND (reference sequence). V was clipped by 2 bases and J by 2 bases; unmatched bases: 6. The CDR3 is CASSINGQGTQETQYF. The CDR3 nucleotides are TGTGCCAGTAGTATAAACGGACAGGGGACGCAAGAGACCCAGTACTTC. The whole variable domain, remainder taken from reference TRBV19 and TRBJ2-5, is DGGITQSPKYLFRKEGQNVTLSCEQNLNHDAMYWYRQDPGQGLRLIYYSQIVNDFQKGDIAEGYSVSREKKESFPLTVTSAQKNPTAFYLCASSINGQGTQETQYFGPGTRLLVL.

The chain carries TRBV20-1 and TRBJ1-1, with a possible D match to TRBD1 (5 bases). With 0 bases removed from V and 1 base from J, the gap between germline ends came to 9 bases. Germline V gives CDR1 DFQATT, CDR2 SNEGSKA (reference sequence). The CDR3 covers 14 residues. The CDR3 nucleotides are TGCAGTGCTAGAGAGGGGGACGCGAACACTGAAGCTTTCTTT. This encodes CSAREGDANTEAFF.

This clonotype showed up many times. The chain uses TRBV11-3 and TRBJ2-1; TRBD2 matches 14 bases. From germline, CDR1 is SGHNT and CDR2 YENEEA. There are 15 residues in the CDR3. The V gene end was trimmed by 5 bases and the J gene end by 8 bases; junction bases not matched to a gene: 5. CDR3 sequence: CASSARLAGGYEQFF. The CDR3 nucleotides are TGTGCCAGCAGCGCCCGACTAGCGGGAGGGTATGAGCAGTTCTTC.

Comment on this clonotype: A much larger clone is a single base away; this may be a read error. The chain joins TRBV5-6 to TRBJ2-5; D assignment may be TRBD1 or TRBD2 (5 bases each). The germline V gene has CDR1 SGHDT and CDR2 YYEEEE. V was shortened by 1 base and J by 1 base, with 8 bases between the two germline ends. CDR3 size: 14 residues. The CDR3 DNA is TGTGCCAGCAGCTTGTCCGGGGCCCAAGAGACCCAGTACTTC. This gives the protein CASSLSGAQETQYF. Filled out from reference TRBV5-6 and TRBJ2-5, the complete variable domain reads DAGVTQSPTHLIKTRGQQVTLRCSPKSGHDTVSWYQQALGQGPQFIFQYYEEEERQRGNFPDRFSGHQFPNYSSELNVNALLLGDSALYLCASSLSGAQETQYFGPGTRLLVL.

This clonotype has ten or more counts. The chain uses TRBV14 and TRBJ1-1, with a weak D call TRBD1 (5 bases). The germline V gene has CDR1 SGHDN and CDR2 FVKESK. V was clipped by 2 bases and J by 1 base, with 14 bases between them. This CDR3 is built from 16 residues. Here the CDR3 reads CASSQIGAASNTEAFF. In nucleotides, the CDR3 is TGTGCCAGCAGCCAAATAGGGGCAGCTTCGAACACTGAAGCTTTCTTT.

The sample holds many counts of this clonotype. The rearrangement joins TRBV6-5 to TRBJ1-4; no clear D. Trimming shortened V by 0 bases and J by 8 bases, and 10 bases separated the two germline ends. CDR3 length: 14 residues. CDR1 MNHEY and CDR2 SVGAGI come from the germline V gene. The CDR3 sequence is CASSYSTADEKLFF. The DNA of the CDR3 is TGTGCCAGCAGTTACTCCACGGCGGACGAAAAACTGTTTTTT.

This clonotype was seen many times. The chain has TRBV6-2 or TRBV6-3 and TRBJ1-1; maybe TRBD1 (5 bases). Between the trimmed V and J ends, which lost 4 bases and 0 bases, there was a span of 12 bases. The germline gives CDR1 MNHEY, CDR2 SVGEGT. The CDR3 has 15 residues. The CDR3 loop is CASSWGITVNTEAFF. CDR3 DNA sequence: TGTGCCAGCAGTTGGGGCATTACAGTGAACACTGAAGCTTTCTTT.

In its sample, this clonotype was seen a few times. The J gene is TRBJ2-1, the V gene TRBV20-1; 11 nucleotides match TRBD2. Germline-derived CDR1 and CDR2 are DFQATT and SNEGSKA (reference sequence). V shed 0 bases and J 7 bases; nucleotides not matched to a gene: 11. There are 17 residues in the CDR3. The CDR3 nucleotides are TGCAGTGCTAGAGATTTCCTCAGGTCTAGCGGGGGGAATGAGCAGTTCTTC. Translating gives CSARDFLRSSGGNEQFF.

The chain employs TRBV10-3 and TRBJ2-5, with 12 bases lining up with TRBD2. The V gene end was trimmed by 3 bases and the J gene end by 0 bases; junction bases not matched to a gene: 5. This CDR3 has 17 residues. Germline CDR1 reads ENHRY; CDR2 reads SYGVKD. CDR3 DNA sequence: TGTGCCATCAGTGAAGCGGGGACTAGCGGGTACCAAGAGACCCAGTACTTC. It encodes CAISEAGTSGYQETQYF.

The sample holds many counts of this clonotype. The rearrangement joins TRBV19 to TRBJ1-2; D is unresolved. V was pared by 7 bases and J by 8 bases, with 11 bases between. The CDR3 loop spans 11 amino acids. Germline V gene sequence: CDR1 LNHDA, CDR2 SQIVND (reference sequence). The DNA of the CDR3 is TGTGCCAGTACCAACTCCCTCGGCTACACCTTC. Translation: CASTNSLGYTF.

A few counts support this clonotype. This sequence joins TRBV7-2 and TRBJ2-1; TRBD2 matches 8 bases. V shed 1 base and J 4 bases; nucleotides not matched to a gene: 3. Looked up from germline, CDR1 is SGHTA and CDR2 is FQGNSA. There are 15 residues in the CDR3. The CDR3 protein is CASSLEVAGYNEQFF. CDR3 sequence (DNA): TGTGCCAGCAGCTTAGAAGTAGCGGGGTACAATGAGCAGTTCTTC.

This clonotype came up many times. In DNA form, the CDR3 reads TGTGCCAGCAGCTCCGGATGGTACCAAGAGACCCAGTACTTC. Residues: CASSSGWYQETQYF. This chain uses TRBV7-9 with TRBJ2-5; D is unresolved. CDR3 length equals 14 residues. Deletions cut 4 bases from V and 0 bases from J, with 9 bases between. In germline, CDR1 is SEHNR, CDR2 FQNEAQ (reference sequence).

The chain combines TRBV6-5 with TRBJ1-4; D not certain. CDR3 length: 13 residues. Trimming took off 6 bases at V and 5 bases at J, with 10 bases between the two ends. CDR1 and CDR2 from the germline V gene are MNHEY and SVGAGI. The CDR3 loop is CASSPYRNEKLFF. The CDR3, as DNA: TGTGCCAGCAGCCCTTATCGGAATGAAAAACTGTTTTTT.

This clonotype was detected ten times or more. J is TRBJ1-1 and V is TRBV29-1; 9 nucleotides align to TRBD1. Germline values: CDR1 SQVTM, CDR2 ANQGSEA. Losses at the gene ends were 6 bases for V and 5 bases for J; bases not matched to a gene: 7. This CDR3 comprises 13 residues. CDR3 DNA: TGCAGCGTGGCCTGGACAGGGGTTACTGAAGCTTTCTTT. Amino acid sequence: CSVAWTGVTEAFF.

This clonotype was picked up many times. The rearrangement uses TRBV7-9 and TRBJ1-1; no firm D call. Trimming removed 2 bases at V and 0 bases at J, with 7 bases between. This CDR3 has 14 residues. Germline V gives CDR1 SEHNR, CDR2 FQNEAQ (reference sequence). The chain's CDR3 is CASSLPGMNTEAFF. The CDR3 DNA is TGTGCCAGCAGCTTACCAGGAATGAACACTGAAGCTTTCTTT.

The chain uses TRBV10-2 and TRBJ2-1, with D possibly being TRBD2 (6 bases). V dropped 8 bases and J dropped 8 bases, with 25 bases sitting between them. There are 16 residues in the CDR3. Germline-derived CDR1 and CDR2 are WSHSY and SAAADI. CDR3 nucleotide sequence: TGCGCCAGCCTACCTCGGAGGGACCGGAGAACTGATGAGCAGTTCTTC. Protein product: CASLPRRDRRTDEQFF.